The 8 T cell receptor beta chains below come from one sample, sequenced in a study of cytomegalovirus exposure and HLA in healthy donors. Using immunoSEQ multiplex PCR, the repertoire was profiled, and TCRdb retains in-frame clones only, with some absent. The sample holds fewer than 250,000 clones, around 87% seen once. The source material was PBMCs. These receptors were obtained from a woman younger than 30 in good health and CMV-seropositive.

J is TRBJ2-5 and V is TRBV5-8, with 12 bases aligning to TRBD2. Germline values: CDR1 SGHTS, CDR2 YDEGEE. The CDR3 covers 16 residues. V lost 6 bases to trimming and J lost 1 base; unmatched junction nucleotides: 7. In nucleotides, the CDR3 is TGTGCCAGCAACTCCGGACTAGCGGGGCCCCAAGAGACCCAGTACTTC. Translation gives CASNSGLAGPQETQYF.

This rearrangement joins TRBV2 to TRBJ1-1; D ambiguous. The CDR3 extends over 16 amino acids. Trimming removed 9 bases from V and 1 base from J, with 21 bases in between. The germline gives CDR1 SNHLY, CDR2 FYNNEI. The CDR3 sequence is CAREDATPFGNTEAFF. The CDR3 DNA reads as TGTGCCAGAGAGGATGCCACACCATTCGGGAACACTGAAGCTTTCTTT. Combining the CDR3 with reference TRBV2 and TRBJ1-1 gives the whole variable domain EPEVTQTPSHQVTQMGQEVILRCVPISNHLYFYWYRQILGQKVEFLVSFYNNEISEKSEIFDDQFSVERPDGSNFTLKIRSTKLEDSAMYFCAREDATPFGNTEAFFGQGTRLTVV.

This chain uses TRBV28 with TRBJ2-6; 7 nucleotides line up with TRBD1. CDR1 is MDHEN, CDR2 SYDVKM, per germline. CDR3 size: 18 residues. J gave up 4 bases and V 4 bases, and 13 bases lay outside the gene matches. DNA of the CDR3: TGTGCCAGCAGTTCTTGGTGGGAGACAGGGTCCGGGGCCAACGTCCTGACTTTC. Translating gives CASSSWWETGSGANVLTF.

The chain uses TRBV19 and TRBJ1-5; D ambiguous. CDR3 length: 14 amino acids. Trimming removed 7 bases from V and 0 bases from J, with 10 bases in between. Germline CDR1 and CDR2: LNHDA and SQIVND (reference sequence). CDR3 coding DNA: TGTGCCAGTAAACTAACCGGTAGCAATCAGCCCCAGCATTTT. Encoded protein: CASKLTGSNQPQHF. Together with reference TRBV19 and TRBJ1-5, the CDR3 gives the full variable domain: DGGITQSPKYLFRKEGQNVTLSCEQNLNHDAMYWYRQDPGQGLRLIYYSQIVNDFQKGDIAEGYSVSREKKESFPLTVTSAQKNPTAFYLCASKLTGSNQPQHFGDGTRLSIL.

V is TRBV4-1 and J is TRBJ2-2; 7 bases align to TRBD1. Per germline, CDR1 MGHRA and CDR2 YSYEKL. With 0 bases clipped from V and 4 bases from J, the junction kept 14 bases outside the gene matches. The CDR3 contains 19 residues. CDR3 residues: CASSQDLGTAAGGTGELFF. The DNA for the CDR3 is TGCGCCAGCAGCCAAGATTTAGGGACCGCAGCAGGGGGCACCGGGGAGCTGTTTTTT.

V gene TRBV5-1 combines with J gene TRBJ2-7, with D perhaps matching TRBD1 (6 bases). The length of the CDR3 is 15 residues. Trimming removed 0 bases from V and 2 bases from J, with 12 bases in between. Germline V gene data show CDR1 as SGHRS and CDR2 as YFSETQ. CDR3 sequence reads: CASSLEAGDPYEQYF. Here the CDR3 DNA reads TGCGCCAGCAGCTTGGAGGCAGGGGACCCCTACGAGCAGTACTTC. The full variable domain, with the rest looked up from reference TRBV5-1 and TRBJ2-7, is KAGVTQTPRYLIKTRGQQVTLSCSPISGHRSVSWYQQTPGQGLQFLFEYFSETQRNKGNFPGRFSGRQFSNSRSEMNVSTLELGDSALYLCASSLEAGDPYEQYFGPGTRLTVT.

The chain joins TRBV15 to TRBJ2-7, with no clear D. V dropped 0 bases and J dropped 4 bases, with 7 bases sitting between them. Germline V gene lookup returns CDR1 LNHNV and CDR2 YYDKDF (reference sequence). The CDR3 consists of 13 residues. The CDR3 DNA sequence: TGTGCCACCAGCAGAGACAGGCAGTACGAGCAGTACTTC. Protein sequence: CATSRDRQYEQYF. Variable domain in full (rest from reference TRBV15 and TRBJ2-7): DAMVIQNPRYQVTQFGKPVTLSCSQTLNHNVMYWYQQKSSQAPKLLFHYYDKDFNNEADTPDNFQSRRPNTSFCFLDIRSPGLGDTAMYLCATSRDRQYEQYFGPGTRLTVT.

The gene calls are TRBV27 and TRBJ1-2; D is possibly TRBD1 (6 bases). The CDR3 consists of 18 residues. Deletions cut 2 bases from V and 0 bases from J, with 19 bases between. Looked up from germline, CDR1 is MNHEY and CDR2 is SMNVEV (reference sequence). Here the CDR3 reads CASSLEGDRSAANYGYTF. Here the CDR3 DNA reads TGTGCCAGCAGTTTAGAGGGAGACAGGTCGGCGGCTAACTATGGCTACACCTTC.